There are many counts of the clone carrying this T cell receptor (beta chain). The antigen remains unidentified. These data belong to a study of regulatory T cells in long-lasting Graves disease. Overall study results and limits: It was in persistent disease that TRBV28, TRBJ1-2 and TRBJ2-5 were favored. The number of shared public clonotypes was higher in persistent patients (more than 2,500) than new patients (roughly 970).

Time point described: newly diagnosed GD, antithyroid drugs for less than 3 months. After RNA was extracted from PBMCs, the TCR library was made from it. Through Arm-PCR of CDR3 regions and iRepertoire HTBI primers, TCR beta libraries were built. TCRdb redid the calling of the multiplex PCR reads with MiXCR, one entry per CDR3 protein. The sample holds 520,000 or so distinct CDR3 sequences, approximately 12% seen once. The CDR3 extends over 16 amino acids. V shed 5 bases and J shed 2 bases, with 18 bases lying between them. Germline lookup yields CDR1 LNHDA and CDR2 SQIVND (reference sequence). These data also featured in a second study, about T cells in Graves' hyperthyroidism and ophthalmopathy. That work adds: First-round RT-PCR with HTBI primers amplified the TCR CDR3 region.

The gene calls are TRBV19 and TRBJ1-1; D is possibly TRBD1 (5 bases). Specimen: peripheral blood mononuclear cells (PBMCs), collected at new diagnosis, from a patient treated with antithyroid drugs. This sequence was found in a woman aged 25 to 39 with Graves disease. CDR3 sequence: CASSPHRDRGNTEAFF. CDR3 in DNA: TGTGCCAGTAGTCCCCACCGGGACCGAGGAAACACTGAAGCTTTCTTT.